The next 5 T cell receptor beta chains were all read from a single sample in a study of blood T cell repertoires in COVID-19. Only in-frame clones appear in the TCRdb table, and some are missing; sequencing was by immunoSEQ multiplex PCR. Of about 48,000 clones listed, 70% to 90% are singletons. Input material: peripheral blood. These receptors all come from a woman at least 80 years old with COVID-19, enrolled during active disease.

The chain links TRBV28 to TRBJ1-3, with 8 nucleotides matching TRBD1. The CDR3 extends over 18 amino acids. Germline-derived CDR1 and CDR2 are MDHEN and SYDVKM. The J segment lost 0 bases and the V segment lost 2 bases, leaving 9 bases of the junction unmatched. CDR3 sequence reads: CASSLSQGALSSGNTIYF. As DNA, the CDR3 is TGTGCCAGCAGTTTAAGTCAGGGGGCCCTCAGCTCTGGAAACACCATATATTTT.

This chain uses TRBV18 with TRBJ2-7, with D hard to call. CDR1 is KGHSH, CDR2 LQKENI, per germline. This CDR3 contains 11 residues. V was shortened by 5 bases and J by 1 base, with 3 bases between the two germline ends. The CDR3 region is CASSSSYEQYF. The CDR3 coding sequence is TGTGCCAGCTCATCATCCTACGAGCAGTACTTC. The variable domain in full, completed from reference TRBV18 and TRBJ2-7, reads NAGVMQNPRHLVRRRGQEARLRCSPMKGHSHVYWYRQLPEEGLKFMVYLQKENIIDESGMPKERFSAEFPKEGPSILRIQQVVRGDSAAYFCASSSSYEQYFGPGTRLTVT.

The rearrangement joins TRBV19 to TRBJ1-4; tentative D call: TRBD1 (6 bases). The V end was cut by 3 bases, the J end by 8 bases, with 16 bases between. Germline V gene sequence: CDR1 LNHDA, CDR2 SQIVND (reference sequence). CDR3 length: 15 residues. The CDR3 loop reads CASSIFETGFEKLFF. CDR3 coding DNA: TGTGCCAGTAGTATCTTTGAGACAGGATTCGAAAAACTGTTTTTT.

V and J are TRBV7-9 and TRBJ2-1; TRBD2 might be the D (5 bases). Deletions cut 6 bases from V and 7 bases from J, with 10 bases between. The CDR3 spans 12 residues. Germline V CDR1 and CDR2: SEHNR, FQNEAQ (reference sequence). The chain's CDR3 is CASRPPGNEQFF. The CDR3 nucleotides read TGTGCCAGCAGACCCCCGGGGAATGAGCAGTTCTTC.

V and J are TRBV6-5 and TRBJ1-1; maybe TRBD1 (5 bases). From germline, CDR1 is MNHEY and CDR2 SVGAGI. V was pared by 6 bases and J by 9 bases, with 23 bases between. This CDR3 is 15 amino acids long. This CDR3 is CASSPREGGAFQAFF. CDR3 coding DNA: TGTGCCAGCAGCCCCCGTGAGGGAGGGGCTTTCCAAGCTTTCTTT.